This TCR beta chain was observed in a study of blood T cell repertoires in COVID-19. Study-level information: COVID-19 samples collected from the United States, Italy and Spain covered acute and convalescent phases. In each case, the material was cDNA or gDNA derived from T cells, B-cell-depleted T cells, or PBMCs.

This clone was observed a handful of times. Under the authors' procedure: Quantification of nucleated cells was approximated via reference gene primer amplification. Sequencing was performed with immunoSEQ multiplex PCR; in TCRdb, only in-frame clones are kept and a portion is missing. Clone size and V and J calls were adopted from that table, with D and trimming inferred from the DNA. The sample records roughly 43,000 clones, around 80% being singletons. Germline CDR1 and CDR2: MNHEY and SVGAGI. The CDR3 covers 14 residues. Trimming removed 5 bases from V and 2 bases from J, with 11 bases in between.

The rearrangement links TRBV6-5 to TRBJ2-3; D is possibly TRBD1 (6 bases). Source material: peripheral blood. The receptor comes from a woman aged 55-70 years with acute or convalescent COVID-19. The CDR3 is CASSLRGTTDTQYF. CDR3 sequence (DNA): TGTGCCAGCAGTCTTAGGGGGACCACAGATACGCAGTATTTT.